This TCR beta chain was sequenced for a study of T cell repertoires in cytomegalovirus infection. About the research overall: Shared public TCR beta signatures pointed to both CMV infection and a matching HLA type. Overall study findings and caveats: Ex vivo responses were dominated by HLA-C-restricted CMV-specific TCR beta clonotypes. Summed frequency of public TCR beta families distinguished CMV carriers with the relevant HLA.

The sample holds many counts of this clonotype. The target antigen is unknown. V lost 4 bases, J lost 5 bases, and 8 bases stayed unmatched. This CDR3 region has 17 residues. The V gene's germline CDR1 is SGHVS and CDR2 FNYEAQ. TCRdb independently ran MiXCR on the reads; one entry per CDR3 protein. Among more than 500,000 distinct CDR3 sequences listed, more than 15% were seen once. V gene TRBV7-6 combines with J gene TRBJ2-5; 15 nucleotides align to TRBD2. The sequence came from a human donor in good health (CMV status not recorded). Some clones in this sample may be carry-over from other donors' samples. The sequenced sample consisted of CD8+ T cells from PBMCs. As DNA, the CDR3 is TGTGCCAGCAGCTGGGGACTAGCGGGAGGCCTCAATGAGACCCAGTACTTC. Translation gives CASSWGLAGGLNETQYF.